A selection of T cell receptor beta chains follows, all from one sample in a study of graft-versus-host responses after intestinal transplantation. The method was immunoSEQ multiplex PCR; TCRdb's version includes in-frame clones alone and lacks a portion of them. The sample records approximately 18,000 clones, under 85% being singletons. Source: ileum tissue, taken approximately 450 days after intestinal transplant. The receptors originated from a human patient who received an intestinal transplant, so some T cells may come from the graft donor. Both conserved end residues are part of each CDR3. The D gene is left open where the match is weak. Expanded clones get a size class; other rows say once, few or many, or leave the size out.

J gene | D gene | V gene | CDR3 length | clone size | CDR3 DNA | CDR3 protein
TRBJ1-1 | NA | TRBV7-3 | 15 | NA | TGTGCCAGCAGCTTGAACGCGGGCCTTCTCACTGAAGCTTTCTTT | CASSLNAGLLTEAFF
TRBJ1-4 | NA | TRBV27 | 13 | NA | TGTGCCAGCAGTTTGGCGGGGAATGAAAAACTGTTTTTT | CASSLAGNEKLFF
TRBJ1-6 | NA | TRBV7-3 | 14 | NA | TGTGCCAGCAGCACGGACGGATTTAATTCACCCCTCCACTTT | CASSTDGFNSPLHF
TRBJ1-2 | NA | TRBV7-2 | 15 | NA | TGTGCCAGCGTCACGTTTCCCCGCTCAAACTATGGCTACACCTTC | CASVTFPRSNYGYTF
TRBJ1-3 | NA | TRBV2 | 12 | NA | TGTGCCAGCATGGAGGACGGAAACACCATATATTTT | CASMEDGNTIYF
TRBJ2-5 | TRBD2 | TRBV23-1 | 20 | NA | TGCGCCAGCAGCCCACCAACAGGGCAGCTTAGCGGGAGTGGGCGAGAGACCCAGTACTTC | CASSPPTGQLSGSGRETQYF
TRBJ1-1 | NA | TRBV6-5 | 14 | NA | TGTGCCAGCAGCGTCAGGATTGCGTGGACCGAAGCTTTCTTT | CASSVRIAWTEAFF
TRBJ2-5 | NA | TRBV13 | 18 | NA | TGTGCCAGCAGCTTAGAGCTAGCGCGGAATCTAGACCAAGAGACCCAGTACTTC | CASSLELARNLDQETQYF
TRBJ2-1 | NA | TRBV19 | 15 | few | TGTGCCAGTAGTCCAAAGGGACTGCCCGGCGATGAGCAGTTCTTC | CASSPKGLPGDEQFF
TRBJ2-7 | NA | TRBV7-9 | 14 | NA | TGTGCCAGCAGCTTAGGGGCCGCGTGGGGCGAGCAGTACTTC | CASSLGAAWGEQYF
TRBJ1-5 | TRBD1 | TRBV11-2 | 16 | few | TGTGCCAGCAGCCCGGGACAGGGTAAGAGCAATCAGCCCCAGCATTTT | CASSPGQGKSNQPQHF
TRBJ1-1 | NA | TRBV6-5 | 14 | NA | TGTGCCAGCAGTTACTCCGGGGGGAACACTGAAGCTTTCTTT | CASSYSGGNTEAFF
TRBJ1-2 | NA | TRBV7-8 | 15 | NA | TGTGCCAGCAGCCTTAACAGGGCCTTAAGAAATGGCTACACCTTC | CASSLNRALRNGYTF
TRBJ1-6 | NA | TRBV7-8 | 15 | NA | TGTGCCAGCAGCTTAGGGAGCTCCTATAATTCACCCCTCCACTTT | CASSLGSSYNSPLHF
TRBJ2-1 | NA | TRBV11-2 | 14 | NA | TGTGCCAGCAGCTTACCGGTCGCCTACAATGAGCAGTTCTTC | CASSLPVAYNEQFF
TRBJ1-5 | NA | TRBV13 | 15 | NA | TGTGCCAGCAGCCAACGGACAGAGGCACGGCAGCCCCAGCATTTT | CASSQRTEARQPQHF
TRBJ2-7 | TRBD1 | TRBV2 | 14 | NA | TGTGCCAGCAGTCCCCGGGGACAGGGGTACGAGCAGTACTTC | CASSPRGQGYEQYF
TRBJ2-1 | NA | TRBV20-1 | 10 | NA | TGCAGTGCCCCTAACAATGAGCAGTTCTTC | CSAPNNEQFF
TRBJ1-2 | NA | TRBV28 | 16 | NA | TGTGCCAGCAGTTTAGTCCGCCGTCGGACGGAATATGGCTACACCTTC | CASSLVRRRTEYGYTF
TRBJ2-7 | NA | TRBV5-5 | 14 | NA | TGTGCCAGCAGCTTGGCGGGGATGACTGTGGAGCAGTACTTC | CASSLAGMTVEQYF
TRBJ1-2 | NA | TRBV10-3 | 12 | NA | TGTGCCATCAGTGAGGATAGAAATGGCTACACCTTC | CAISEDRNGYTF
TRBJ2-2 | NA | TRBV4-1 | 17 | once | TGCGCCAGCAGCCAAGATCCACCCGAAAGCGGCACCGGGGAGCTGTTTTTT | CASSQDPPESGTGELFF
TRBJ1-4 | TRBD1 | TRBV9 | 15 | NA | TGTGCCAGCAGCCCCCGGGGACAGGGACCTGAAAAACTGTTTTTT | CASSPRGQGPEKLFF
TRBJ1-5 | NA | TRBV7-8 | 14 | NA | TGTGCCAGCAGCTGGTTAGGTGCCGGTCAGCCCCAGCATTTT | CASSWLGAGQPQHF
TRBJ1-1 | NA | TRBV9 | 13 | NA | TGTGCCAGCAGCGACAGGGTGAACACTGAAGCTTTCTTT | CASSDRVNTEAFF
TRBJ2-3 | NA | TRBV9 | 14 | NA | TGTGCCAGCGGACCGGGGGCCCCCACAGATACGCAGTATTTT | CASGPGAPTDTQYF
TRBJ2-1 | TRBD2 | TRBV28 | 12 | NA | TGTGCCAGCGGGACGGGAGGGAATGAGCAGTTCTTC | CASGTGGNEQFF
TRBJ2-3 | TRBD1 | TRBV4-2 | 15 | few | TGTGCCAGCAGCCACCTGGACAGGAGTCCAGATACGCAGTATTTT | CASSHLDRSPDTQYF
TRBJ1-2 | TRBD1 | TRBV2 | 14 | NA | TGTGCCAGCAGTGAAACACAGGGGCCTTATGGCTACACCTTC | CASSETQGPYGYTF
TRBJ2-7 | NA | TRBV4-2 | 14 | few | TGTGCCAGCAGCGCCCGGGACGGTACCTACGAGCAGTACTTC | CASSARDGTYEQYF
TRBJ2-5 | NA | TRBV18 | 11 | NA | TGTGCCAGCTCACCACGGGAGACCCAGTACTTC | CASSPRETQYF
TRBJ1-1 | NA | TRBV29-1 | 11 | NA | TGCAGCGTTGTACAGGGATTTGAAGCTTTCTTT | CSVVQGFEAFF
TRBJ1-1 | NA | TRBV14 | 14 | few | TGTGCCAGCAGCCAGGCAGGGATGAACACTGAAGCTTTCTTT | CASSQAGMNTEAFF
TRBJ2-5 | NA | TRBV5-1 | 13 | NA | TGCGCCAGCAGCTTGGGACAGCAAGAGACCCAGTACTTC | CASSLGQQETQYF
TRBJ2-1 | TRBD2 | TRBV10-3 | 19 | NA | TGTGCCATCAGACCCACTGGGACTAGCGGGAGGGGTTCCTACAATGAGCAGTTCTTC | CAIRPTGTSGRGSYNEQFF
TRBJ1-4 | NA | TRBV5-1 | 13 | NA | TGCGCCAGCCGCGGCGGCTCGAATGAAAAACTGTTTTTT | CASRGGSNEKLFF
TRBJ1-3 | NA | TRBV6-1 | 15 | NA | TGTGCCAGCAGTGAGAGTCCGTTCTCTGGAAACACCATATATTTT | CASSESPFSGNTIYF
TRBJ2-1 | TRBD2 | TRBV11-1 | 15 | NA | TGTGCCAGCAGCTTATCCGGGGGAGGGTACAATGAGCAGTTCTTC | CASSLSGGGYNEQFF
TRBJ2-1 | NA | TRBV5-4 | 11 | NA | TGTGCCAGCAGCTCCGACAATGAGCAGTTCTTC | CASSSDNEQFF
TRBJ2-1 | TRBD2 | TRBV11-2 | 16 | NA | TGTGCCAGCAGCCGCTTGCGGGGGGTCTCCTACAATGAGCAGTTCTTC | CASSRLRGVSYNEQFF
TRBJ2-2 | TRBD1 | TRBV5-1 | 15 | NA | TGCGCCAGCAGCCCGTCGACAGGGACCACCGGGGAGCTGTTTTTT | CASSPSTGTTGELFF
TRBJ2-7 | NA | TRBV27 | 13 | NA | TGTGCCAGCAGGCAGGACAGCTCCTACGAGCAGTACTTC | CASRQDSSYEQYF
TRBJ1-4 | NA | TRBV9 | 13 | few | TGTGCCAGCAGCCCCCGGGGCGGGGAAAAACTGTTTTTT | CASSPRGGEKLFF
TRBJ2-7 | NA | TRBV12-5 | 12 | few | TGTGCTAGTGGTTTCAGGACCTACGAGCAGTACTTC | CASGFRTYEQYF
TRBJ1-4 | NA | TRBV9 | 14 | few | TGTGCCAGCAGCGTAGGTACAACTAATGAAAAACTGTTTTTT | CASSVGTTNEKLFF
TRBJ2-7 | TRBD2 | TRBV7-9 | 13 | NA | TGTGCCAGCAGCTTGGGACTACTTTACGAGCAGTACTTC | CASSLGLLYEQYF
TRBJ2-3 | TRBD2 | TRBV29-1 | 13 | NA | TGCAGCGTTGATAGCGGGAGCACAGATACGCAGTATTTT | CSVDSGSTDTQYF
TRBJ2-1 | TRBD2 | TRBV5-4 | 16 | NA | TGTGCCAGCAGTCAATCCGCCCTAGCGGTCCAGCATGAGCAGTTCTTC | CASSQSALAVQHEQFF
TRBJ2-7 | NA | TRBV4-1 | 13 | NA | TGCGCCAGCAGCCGGGGTGACTCCTACGAGCAGTACTTC | CASSRGDSYEQYF
TRBJ2-2 | TRBD1 | TRBV4-2 | 16 | NA | TGTGCCAGCAGCCAAGATTTAGGGGGCCTCACCGGGGAGCTGTTTTTT | CASSQDLGGLTGELFF
TRBJ2-7 | NA | TRBV2 | 15 | NA | TGTGCCAGCAGTGTTTCCGGGACACGGACCTACGAGCAGTACTTC | CASSVSGTRTYEQYF
TRBJ2-1 | TRBD2 | TRBV19 | 15 | NA | TGTGCCAGTAAAACGGGAGGCTATTTCGACAATGAGCAGTTCTTC | CASKTGGYFDNEQFF
TRBJ2-5 | NA | TRBV20-1 | 10 | NA | TGCAGTGCTAGGGGGGGGACCCAGTACTTC | CSARGGTQYF
TRBJ2-5 | TRBD1 | TRBV5-5 | 16 | NA | TGTGCCAGCAGCCCAACTCCGGGACAGGGCGAAGAGACCCAGTACTTC | CASSPTPGQGEETQYF
TRBJ1-6 | TRBD1 | TRBV5-4 | 14 | once | TGTGCCAGCAGTGGCGGACAGGGTAATTCACCCCTCCACTTT | CASSGGQGNSPLHF
TRBJ2-7 | NA | TRBV6-6 | 12 | NA | TGTGCCAGCAGTTTGGGGGGCTACGAGCAGTACTTC | CASSLGGYEQYF
TRBJ1-2 | NA | TRBV11-2 | 14 | NA | TGTGCCAGCAGCTTAGTGCAGGCGAACTATGGCTACACCTTC | CASSLVQANYGYTF